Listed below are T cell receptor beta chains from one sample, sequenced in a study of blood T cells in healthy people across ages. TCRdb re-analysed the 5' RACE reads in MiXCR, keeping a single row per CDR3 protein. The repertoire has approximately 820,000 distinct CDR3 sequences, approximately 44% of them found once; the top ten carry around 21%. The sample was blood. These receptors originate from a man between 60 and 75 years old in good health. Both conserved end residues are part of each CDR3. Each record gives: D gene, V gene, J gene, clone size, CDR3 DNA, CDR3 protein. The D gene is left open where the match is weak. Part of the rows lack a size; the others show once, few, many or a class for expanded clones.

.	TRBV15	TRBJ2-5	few	TGTGCCACCAGCAGACTTCGGGCAGGGCAAGAGACCCAGTACTTC	CATSRLRAGQETQYF
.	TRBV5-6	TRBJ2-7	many	TGTGCCAGCAGCTTGGACGTATCCTACGAGCAGTACTTC	CASSLDVSYEQYF
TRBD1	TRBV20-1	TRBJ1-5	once	TGCAGTGCTACCCCGGGACAGGGGGACGGGGGCGGCAATCAGCCCCAGCATTTT	CSATPGQGDGGGNQPQHF
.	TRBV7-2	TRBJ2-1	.	TGTGCCAGCAGCTTAGCCTACGCTGTATTCTTGTGGTTTTTCGACAATGAGCAGTTCTTC	CASSLAYAVFLWFFDNEQFF
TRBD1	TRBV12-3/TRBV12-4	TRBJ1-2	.	TGTGCCAGCAGTTTTGGGCAGGGGGCTTACGGCTACACCTTC	CASSFGQGAYGYTF
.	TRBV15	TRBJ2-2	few	TGTGCCACCAGCCACCTTAAAGGGGCAAGGGGGGAGCTGTTTTTT	CATSHLKGARGELFF
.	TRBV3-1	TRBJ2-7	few	TGTGCCAGCAGCCCCTCGAATGTCCGGGTTCCCTCACCCTACGAGCAGTACTTC	CASSPSNVRVPSPYEQYF
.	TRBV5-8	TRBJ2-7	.	TGTGCCAGCAGCGTCCGGACAGCCCAAGAGGCCCAGTACTTC	CASSVRTAQEAQYF
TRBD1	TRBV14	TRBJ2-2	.	TGTGCCAGCAGCCAAGTGGGACAGACGAACACCGGGGAGCTGTTTTTT	CASSQVGQTNTGELFF
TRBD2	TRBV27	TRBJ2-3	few	TGTGCCAGCAGTTTGGTGGCTAGCGGGGGGGCATCAGATACGCAGTATTTT	CASSLVASGGASDTQYF
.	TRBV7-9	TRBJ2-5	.	TGTGCCAGCAGCTTTTACAGCGAAGAGACCCAGTACTTC	CASSFYSEETQYF
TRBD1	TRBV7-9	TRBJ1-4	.	TGTGCCAGCAGCTCAGACAGGGCCAATGAAAAACTGTTTTTT	CASSSDRANEKLFF
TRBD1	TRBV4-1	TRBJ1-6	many	TGCGCCAGCAGCCAAGGCGGGACAGCGGGTTCACCCCTCCACTTT	CASSQGGTAGSPLHF
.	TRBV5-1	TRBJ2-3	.	TGCGCCAGCAGCTTGGGGCCCCTCGACACAGATACGCAGTATTTT	CASSLGPLDTDTQYF
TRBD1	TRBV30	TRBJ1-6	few	TGTGCCGGACGACAGGGGAGTAATTCACCCCTCCACTTT	CAGRQGSNSPLHF
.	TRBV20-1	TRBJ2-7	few	TGCAGTGTAGTAACCCCGACATCACTCGAGCAGTACTTC	CSVVTPTSLEQYF
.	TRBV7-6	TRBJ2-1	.	TGTGCCAGCAGCTTAGCGGGGGGACTTCTCGATGAGCAGTTCTTC	CASSLAGGLLDEQFF
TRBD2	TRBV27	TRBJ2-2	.	TGCGCCAGCAGAGGTAGCGGGGGGAACACCGGGGAGCTGTTTTTT	CASRGSGGNTGELFF
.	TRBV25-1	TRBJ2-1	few	TGTGCCAGCAGTGAAGACGGGTCCCGCGGCAATGAGCAGTTCTTC	CASSEDGSRGNEQFF
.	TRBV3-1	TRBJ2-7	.	TGTGCCAGCAGCCAAGGGGGCGGGTGCCAGCAGTACTTC	CASSQGGGCQQYF
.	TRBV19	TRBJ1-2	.	TGTGCCAGTAACCCCTGGGGGGGATCGGACTATGGCTACACCTTC	CASNPWGGSDYGYTF
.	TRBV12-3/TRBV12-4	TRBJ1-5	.	TGTGCCAGCAGTTTGTGGCGGTCTAGCAATCAGCCCCAGCATTTT	CASSLWRSSNQPQHF
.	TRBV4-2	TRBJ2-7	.	TGTGCCAGCAGCCTCCAGGGATTCGCCTACGAGCAGTACTTC	CASSLQGFAYEQYF
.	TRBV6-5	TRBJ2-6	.	TGTGCCAGCGGGCCCTTTTACTCTGGGGCCAACGTCCTGACTTTC	CASGPFYSGANVLTF
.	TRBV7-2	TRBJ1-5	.	TGTGCCAGCAGGGATACAGGGCGGCCTAATCAGCCCCAGCATTTT	CASRDTGRPNQPQHF
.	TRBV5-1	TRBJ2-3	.	TGCGCCAGGAAAATGCGGACCCGGCAGGGCACAGATACGCAGTATTTT	CARKMRTRQGTDTQYF
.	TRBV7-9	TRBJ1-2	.	TGTGCCAGCAGCTTAGCCGGGACCACCAAATGGGGCTACACCTTC	CASSLAGTTKWGYTF
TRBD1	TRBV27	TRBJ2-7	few	TGTGCCAGCAGTCCTGGACAGGGAAGACCCTACGAGCAGTACTTC	CASSPGQGRPYEQYF
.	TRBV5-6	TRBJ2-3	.	TGTGCCAGCAGCTTGGAACTTAACAGGGTCACAGATACGCAGTATTTT	CASSLELNRVTDTQYF
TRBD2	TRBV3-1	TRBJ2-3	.	TGTGCCAGCAGCCCGGGACTAGCGGGGGGGAGTGATACGCAGTATTTT	CASSPGLAGGSDTQYF
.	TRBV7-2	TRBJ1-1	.	TGTGCCAGCAGCTTAGATAGGAGGACATCGAACACTGAAGCTTTCTTT	CASSLDRRTSNTEAFF
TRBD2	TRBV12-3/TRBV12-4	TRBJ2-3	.	TGTGCCAGCAGTTTGACTAGCGGATCTAGCACAGATACGCAGTATTTT	CASSLTSGSSTDTQYF
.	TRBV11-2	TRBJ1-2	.	TGTGCCAGCAGCTTCCCAGGGATGGGAGGCTACACCTTC	CASSFPGMGGYTF
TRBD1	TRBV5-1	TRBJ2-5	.	TGCGCCAGCAGCGGCAGGGGGCTACCTCAAGAGACCCAGTACTTC	CASSGRGLPQETQYF
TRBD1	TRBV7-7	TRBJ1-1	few	TGTGCTAGCAGCTTGGACCTACAGGGGGGGGACACTGAAGCTTTCTTT	CASSLDLQGGDTEAFF
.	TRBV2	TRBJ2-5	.	TGTGCCAGCGAAGCTCAGGGACAAGGAGGAGAGACCCAGTACTTC	CASEAQGQGGETQYF
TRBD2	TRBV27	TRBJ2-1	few	TGTGCCACCTCAAAGCGGGGGGGCTTAGGCAATGAGCAGTTCTTC	CATSKRGGLGNEQFF
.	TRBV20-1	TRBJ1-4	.	TGCAGTGCTAGAGAATTGGTTACCGGGACCATGGTAAAACTGTTTTTT	CSARELVTGTMVKLFF
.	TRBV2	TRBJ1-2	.	TGTGCCAGCACGCCAACCTTGGGGTATGGCTACACCTTC	CASTPTLGYGYTF
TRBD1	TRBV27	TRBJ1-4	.	TGTGCCAGCGGCAAGGTGGGACAGAAGAATGAAAAACTGTTTTTT	CASGKVGQKNEKLFF
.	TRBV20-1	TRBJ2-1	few	TGCAGTGCTAGAGATCCACGAGGGGGTTACAATGAGCAGTTCTTC	CSARDPRGGYNEQFF